These 23 T cell receptor beta chains were sequenced from one sample in a study of radiotherapy plus CTLA-4 blockade in lung cancer (dated by TCRdb to 2016 to 2019). Library preparation used the immunoSEQ multiplex PCR assay. Imported from immuneACCESS, the table was reduced by TCRdb to in-frame sequences with V and J called. These copies leave out some clones; in studies compared against another copy, an unresolved V gene accounts for under half, and the cause of the remainder is not known. The sample table contains about 73,000 clones; only one count was recorded for around 86% of them. In total, the top ten clones hold 35% to 50% of the sample. Sequencing used peripheral blood, obtained from a patient treated with radiotherapy plus ipilimumab. These receptors were obtained from a human donor with non-small cell lung cancer that progressed on radiotherapy plus ipilimumab.

A single count supports this clone. The gene calls are TRBV10-3 and TRBJ2-7; 11 bases line up with TRBD2. The ends lost 4 bases at V and 6 bases at J; junction bases unmatched: 8. The CDR3 loop spans 15 amino acids. The germline V gene encodes CDR1 ENHRY and CDR2 SYGVKD. CDR3 DNA sequence: TGTGCCATCAGTGCACTGTCGCTAGCGGGAGGCGAGCAGTACGTC. Translation gives CAISALSLAGGEQYV.

This chain joins TRBV5-1 and TRBJ2-3; TRBD2 is a possible D gene (6 bases). Trimming shortened V by 2 bases and J by 0 bases, and 13 bases separated the two germline ends. Per the germline V gene, CDR1 is SGHRS and CDR2 is YFSETQ. This CDR3 has 16 amino acids. CDR3 sequence (DNA): TGCGCCAGCAGCTTAAACGGGAGAGGGAGCACAGATACGCAGTATTTT. Protein: CASSLNGRGSTDTQYF. Looking up the rest from reference TRBV5-1 and TRBJ2-3 gives the full variable domain: KAGVTQTPRYLIKTRGQQVTLSCSPISGHRSVSWYQQTPGQGLQFLFEYFSETQRNKGNFPGRFSGRQFSNSRSEMNVSTLELGDSALYLCASSLNGRGSTDTQYFGPGTRLTVL.

The J gene is TRBJ2-1, the V gene TRBV11-2; 7 bases line up with TRBD2. Germline V CDR1 and CDR2: SGHAT, FQNNGV. The trim removed 3 bases at V and 4 bases at J, leaving 6 bases unmatched. The CDR3 covers 15 residues. DNA of the CDR3: TGTGCCAGCAGCTTGGGTAGCGGGCATTACAATGAGCAGTTCTTC. This sequence encodes CASSLGSGHYNEQFF.

This clone has a single count. The chain employs TRBV15 and TRBJ2-7; D remains unclear. The length of the CDR3 is 13 residues. V was clipped by 0 bases and J by 7 bases, with 10 bases between them. In germline, CDR1 is LNHNV, CDR2 YYDKDF (reference sequence). CDR3 loop: CATSRDPAWEQYF. Written as DNA, the CDR3 is TGTGCCACCAGCAGAGATCCGGCGTGGGAGCAGTACTTC.

The V call is TRBV6-1, the J call TRBJ1-4; the D gene is possibly TRBD1 (5 bases). Germline V lookup: CDR1 MNHNS, CDR2 SASEGT. Between the trimmed V and J ends, which lost 4 bases and 3 bases, there was a span of 12 bases. The CDR3 covers 15 residues. The CDR3 sequence: CASSAQGGSNEKLFF. DNA for the CDR3: TGTGCCAGCAGTGCCCAGGGAGGCTCTAATGAAAAACTGTTTTTT.

This clone has a single count. V gene TRBV28 combines with J gene TRBJ1-2, with D perhaps TRBD1 (6 bases). The length of the CDR3 is 13 residues. The ends were cut back, 2 bases at V and 2 bases at J, with 6 bases in the middle. The germline V gene encodes CDR1 MDHEN and CDR2 SYDVKM. In DNA form, the CDR3 reads TGTGCCAGCAGTTTAAGGGGGAACTATGGCTACACCTTC. Protein product: CASSLRGNYGYTF.

The V gene is TRBV6-5, the J gene TRBJ1-1, with 7 bases lining up with TRBD1. The CDR3 has 15 residues. The germline CDR1 and CDR2 sequences are MNHEY and SVGAGI. V lost 2 bases and J lost 6; bases outside the gene matches: 9. The CDR3, as DNA: TGTGCCAGCAGTTACACAGAGACAGGGCCGTCTGAAGCTTTCTTT. Its translation: CASSYTETGPSEAFF.

The rearrangement uses TRBV7-9 and TRBJ2-1; 13 bases match TRBD2. CDR3 length: 18 residues. V shed 5 bases and J 5 bases; nucleotides not matched to a gene: 12. CDR1 is SEHNR and CDR2 is FQNEAQ in the germline V gene (reference sequence). The CDR3 nucleotides are TGTGCCAGCAGCCGCTACGCTTGGGGACTAGCGGGAAACAATGAGCAGTTCTTC. This gives the protein CASSRYAWGLAGNNEQFF.

This clone was picked up a small number of times. This chain links TRBV6-1 with TRBJ2-2; TRBD1 is a possible D gene (5 bases). Germline V gene data show CDR1 as MNHNS and CDR2 as SASEGT. V was clipped by 2 bases and J by 6 bases, with 7 bases between them. CDR3 length: 13 amino acids. The CDR3 nucleotides read TGTGCCAGCAGTGAAATGACAGCCGGGGAGCTGTTTTTT. It codes for CASSEMTAGELFF.

The chain combines TRBV18 with TRBJ2-7; TRBD1 is a possible D gene (6 bases). The V gene lost 3 bases and the J gene lost 6 bases, with 9 bases spanning the gap. Germline V gene lookup returns CDR1 KGHSH and CDR2 LQKENI. The CDR3 is 12 amino acids. The CDR3 region is CASSPTGLEQYF. Written as DNA, the CDR3 is TGTGCCAGCTCACCGACAGGACTCGAGCAGTACTTC. Looking up the rest from reference TRBV18 and TRBJ2-7 gives the full variable domain: NAGVMQNPRHLVRRRGQEARLRCSPMKGHSHVYWYRQLPEEGLKFMVYLQKENIIDESGMPKERFSAEFPKEGPSILRIQQVVRGDSAAYFCASSPTGLEQYFGPGTRLTVT.

This chain links TRBV7-2 with TRBJ2-2, with TRBD2 matching 9 bases. CDR1 is SGHTA, CDR2 FQGNSA, per germline. The length of the CDR3 is 18 residues. Trimming took 0 bases from V and 0 from J; bases not matched to a gene: 5. CDR3 nucleotide sequence: TGTGCCAGCAGCTTAGCGGGACTAGCAGCCGCGAACACCGGGGAGCTGTTTTTT. This codes for CASSLAGLAAANTGELFF.

This chain joins TRBV9 and TRBJ1-1; D is undetermined. CDR1 is SGDLS, CDR2 YYNGEE, per germline. V lost 4 bases to trimming and J lost 1 base, with 11 bases between them. The CDR3 covers 14 residues. In DNA, the CDR3 is TGTGCCAGCAGCTACCTCGCCGGGAACACTGAAGCTTTCTTT. This translates into CASSYLAGNTEAFF.

The chain combines TRBV18 with TRBJ2-5, with TRBD2 matching over 9 bases. Losses at the gene ends were 1 base for V and 1 base for J; bases not matched to a gene: 7. Germline CDR1 is KGHSH and CDR2 is LQKENI. The CDR3 covers 17 residues. DNA for the CDR3: TGTGCCAGCTCACCACTCCCCGCTAGCGGGGCCCAAGAGACCCAGTACTTC. Its translation is CASSPLPASGAQETQYF.

J is TRBJ2-1 and V is TRBV2; D call uncertain. This CDR3 is 11 amino acids long. Germline V CDR1 and CDR2: SNHLY, FYNNEI. In DNA form, the CDR3 reads TGTGCTCTCAGCTCCTACAATGAGCAGTTCTTC. Amino acids: CALSSYNEQFF.

This chain joins TRBV6-5 and TRBJ1-1; 10 positions agree with TRBD1. This CDR3 has 12 amino acids. Unmatched junction bases numbered 6, after V lost 6 bases and J lost 11 bases. Germline-derived CDR1 and CDR2 are MNHEY and SVGAGI. Written as DNA, the CDR3 is TGTGCCAGCAGCCGACAGGGGGCTTTGGCTTTCTTT. This sequence encodes CASSRQGALAFF.

The rearrangement joins TRBV4-1 to TRBJ2-2; 14 nucleotides agree with TRBD2. The length of the CDR3 is 16 residues. Germline CDR1 and CDR2: MGHRA and YSYEKL. Trimming at V came to 2 bases and at J to 7 bases, leaving 3 bases not matched to a gene. The CDR3 bases are TGCGCCAGCAGCCAACGACTAGCGGGAGGGGACGGGGAGCTGTTTTTT. Translated: CASSQRLAGGDGELFF.

The chain is built from TRBV5-5 and TRBJ1-1, with D hard to call. V lost 4 bases and J lost 4, with 11 bases in between. Germline V gene data show CDR1 as SGHKS and CDR2 as YYEKEE (reference sequence). The CDR3 length is 13 residues. This CDR3 reads CASSLGTGTEAFF. The CDR3 DNA follows: TGTGCCAGCAGCCTGGGCACTGGCACTGAAGCTTTCTTT. Drawing the rest from reference TRBV5-5 and TRBJ1-1, the complete variable domain is DAGVTQSPTHLIKTRGQQVTLRCSPISGHKSVSWYQQVLGQGPQFIFQYYEKEERGRGNFPDRFSARQFPNYSSELNVNALLLGDSALYLCASSLGTGTEAFFGQGTRLTVV.

This clone appeared once. The chain carries TRBV28 and TRBJ1-4, with D possibly being TRBD1 (5 bases). Germline CDR1 reads MDHEN; CDR2 reads SYDVKM. V dropped 5 bases and J dropped 6 bases, with 7 bases sitting between them. The CDR3 is made up of 12 amino acids. CDR3 DNA: TGTGCCAGCAGTAGGGGAGATGAAAAACTGTTTTTT. This translates into CASSRGDEKLFF. The full variable domain, its missing parts supplied by reference TRBV28 and TRBJ1-4, is DVKVTQSSRYLVKRTGEKVFLECVQDMDHENMFWYRQDPGLGLRLIYFSYDVKMKEKGDIPEGYSVSREKKERFSLILESASTNQTSMYLCASSRGDEKLFFGSGTQLSVL.

The rearrangement uses TRBV7-8 and TRBJ1-1; 7 bases match TRBD1. V gave up 1 base and J gave up 6 bases; unmatched junction bases: 5. This CDR3 region has 14 residues. CDR1 and CDR2 (germline): SGHVS, FQNEAQ. The CDR3 sequence: CASSLGGGAAEAFF. CDR3 DNA sequence: TGTGCCAGCAGCTTAGGAGGGGGCGCGGCTGAAGCTTTCTTT.

The chain combines TRBV27 with TRBJ2-7; 7 bases are a match to TRBD2. This CDR3 is built from 15 residues. V was pared by 0 bases and J by 2 bases, with 4 bases of the junction left unmatched. Germline assignment: CDR1 MNHEY and CDR2 SMNVEV (reference sequence). For the CDR3, the DNA is TGTGCCAGCAGTTTATCTGGACTAGGGACCTACGAGCAGTACGTC. This codes for CASSLSGLGTYEQYV.

This chain uses TRBV29-1 with TRBJ2-5; D unresolved. Germline-derived CDR1 and CDR2 are SQVTM and ANQGSEA. Trimming cost V 7 bases and J 5 bases, with 20 bases left between them. The CDR3 runs to 14 residues. This CDR3 is CSAPPRNVGETQYF. The CDR3 nucleotides read TGCAGCGCCCCCCCCCGGAACGTCGGGGAGACCCAGTACTTC.

The chain is built from TRBV9 and TRBJ2-1; D gene uncertain. The CDR3 spans 16 residues. V lost 0 bases and J lost 8, with 18 bases in between. CDR1 is SGDLS, CDR2 YYNGEE, per germline. For the CDR3, the DNA is TGTGCCAGCAGCGTAGCTCTGGGCTCGGCCCAAGATGAGCAGTTCTTC. Its protein is CASSVALGSAQDEQFF.

This clone has only a few counts. The chain uses TRBV30 and TRBJ2-3; a possible D gene is TRBD2 (6 bases). With 3 bases removed from V and 3 bases from J, the gap between germline ends came to 10 bases. Germline assignment: CDR1 GTSNPN and CDR2 SVGIG (reference sequence). The CDR3 has 13 amino acids. The CDR3 region has the DNA TGTGCCTGGAGGTTCGGGGGAACAGATACGCAGTATTTT. This gives the protein CAWRFGGTDTQYF.